This T cell receptor (beta chain) appears in the sequencing data of a study of early stage breast cancer tumors (dated by TCRdb to the late 2010s). Turning to the overall study: Of the 15 or so invasive breast tumors, approximately 11 were found to be estrogen receptor-positive, progesterone receptor-positive and HER2-negative. Of the roughly 12 ER+/PR+/HER2- tumors, eight were classified as invasive ductal carcinomas and four as invasive lobular carcinomas. On average, each sample had about 9.9-fold read coverage. A total of some 2.6 million templates, representing roughly 1,100,000 unique clonotypes, were detected across all samples.

The study profiled bulk TCR beta-chain repertoires in matched peripheral blood, tumor and adjacent normal breast tissue taken from about 16 patients with early-stage breast cancer. Before surgery, roughly 4.5-10 mL of whole blood was collected into EDTA tubes and then processed within 2 hours. Peripheral blood mononuclear cells were isolated by Ficoll-Paque centrifugation in SepMate-50 tubes. PBMCs were cryopreserved in about 90% FBS with around 10% DMSO in aliquots of roughly 1.9 to 4.5 million cells and stored in liquid nitrogen. The Qiagen AllPrep DNA/RNA Mini kit was used for genomic DNA extraction. The germline V gene (reference sequence) sets CDR1 to SGHNT and CDR2 to YYREEE. At the junction V is shortened by 4 bases and J by 2 bases; bases outside the gene matches: 9. The CDR3 covers 16 residues, taking in both the cysteine and the phenylalanine. Of all the DNA, just the CDR3 is kept, 48 bases in frame from base 1.

Each sample was amplified as two independent genomic DNA replicates: approximately 450 ng for blood and approximately 1.5 ug for tumor or normal breast. TCRB sequencing of genomic DNA was carried out with the ImmunoSeq Intro kit according to the manufacturer's instructions. For absolute quantification, the roughly 31-cycle multiplex PCR included proprietary primers along with spike-in control sequences. Single-end 150-bp reads were used to sequence an 87-bp fragment covering the CDR3 and the flanking V and J genes. Seven samples, with two replicates for each sample, were multiplexed per lane of an Illumina MiSeq using version 3.0 chemistry. On the authors' methods: The vendor's proprietary pipeline handled the raw data processing, merging both replicates into a single result for each sample. A clonotype was defined as productive rearrangements that share the same V-gene family, CDR3 amino acid sequence and J-gene segment. To compute clonality, the normalized Shannon entropy (Pielou evenness) of TCRB abundances was subtracted from 1. T cell density was estimated by dividing total templates by the number of input cells inferred from the DNA input amount. Recon, run with its default parameters, was used to estimate overall repertoire diversity and clonality. Clonotypes with over 0.1% abundance in tumor and at least 32-fold higher abundance in tumor than in normal breast were defined as tumor-enriched. Imported from immuneACCESS, the table was reduced by TCRdb to in-frame sequences with V and J called. These copies leave out some clones; in studies compared against another copy, an unresolved V gene accounts for under half, and the cause of the remainder is not known. The V and J calls and the clone size are those of that table, but D and trimming were determined from the DNA. This sample holds around 20,000 clones; around 83% were observed only once. The ten largest clonotypes hold 1.8% of the sample.

As to this clone: Its recognized antigen is unknown. The sample holds no much larger clone one base away, and base qualities are not on file.

General study outcomes and caveats: Analysis by tumor subtype was prevented by the small cohort size. Enriched TCRB sequences shared across patients were found to be mostly commonly generated sequences that were unlikely to play an important role in the tumor microenvironment. Compared with adjacent normal breast tissue, tumors had higher clonality and 2.5 to 3-fold greater T cell density. Sequencing bulk genomic DNA from unsorted cells could not capture chain pairing or functional markers like CD4, CD8 and FOXP3. Repertoires from blood and normal breast were more alike than repertoires from blood and tumor, and in about 90% of the 16 patients, comparing each tissue with blood separated tumor from normal.

The chain is assembled from TRBV5-4 and TRBJ2-3, with 8 bases matching TRBD2. The sequencing input was blood. The TCR was taken from a person aged 70 to 80 with breast cancer. Read as DNA, the sequence is TGTGCCAGCAGCAAAAAAACTAGCGGAATCACAGATACGCAGTATTTT. Its translation reads: CASSKKTSGITDTQYF. Where the CDR3 stops, the reference TRBV5-4 and TRBJ2-3 genes take over; the full variable domain is ETGVTQSPTHLIKTRGQQVTLRCSSQSGHNTVSWYQQALGQGPQFIFQYYREEENGRGNFPPRFSGLQFPNYSSELNVNALELDDSALYLCASSKKTSGITDTQYFGPGTRLTVL.